Presented here are 21 T cell receptor beta chains from one specimen sequenced in a study of siplizumab effects on memory and regulatory T cells. TCRdb's copy holds only in-frame clones and misses some; the assay was immunoSEQ multiplex PCR. The table includes about 69,000 clones, over 75% detected once. The sequenced sample was Tregs sorted from blood. These receptors were taken from a human donor in good health.

The chain couples TRBV9 to TRBJ2-4, with unresolved D. This CDR3 has 17 amino acids. Deletions cut 0 bases from V and 3 bases from J, with 16 bases between. CDR1 SGDLS and CDR2 YYNGEE come from the germline V gene. The CDR3 DNA follows: TGTGCCAGCAGCGTAGCTGAATACCTCTCTAGCAAAAACATTCAGTACTTC. Translating gives CASSVAEYLSSKNIQYF.

The chain employs TRBV6-6 and TRBJ2-1; 10 nucleotides align to TRBD2. This CDR3 region has 15 residues. V dropped 5 bases and J dropped 2; count of bases not matched to a gene: 3. CDR1 is MNHNY and CDR2 is SVGAGI in the germline V gene (reference sequence). CDR3 protein: CASSPSGRPYNEQFF. CDR3 nucleotides: TGTGCCAGCAGTCCTAGCGGGAGACCCTACAATGAGCAGTTCTTC.

This chain links TRBV6-1 with TRBJ1-2; D is possibly TRBD1 (5 bases). Germline loops: CDR1 MNHNS, CDR2 SASEGT. The V end was cut by 2 bases, the J end by 5 bases, with 12 bases between. This CDR3 is 14 amino acids long. As DNA, the CDR3 is TGTGCCAGCAGTGAAATCTACAGGACTTATGGCTACACCTTC. It yields the protein CASSEIYRTYGYTF.

V and J are TRBV6-6 and TRBJ2-1; D not resolved. The germline CDR1 and CDR2 sequences are MNHNY and SVGAGI (reference sequence). The CDR3 has 13 residues. V was shortened by 7 bases and J by 7 bases, with 14 bases between the two germline ends. CDR3 sequence (DNA): TGTGCCAGCACCCCGCGAGTTGGGAATGAGCAGTTCTTC. This gives the protein CASTPRVGNEQFF.

This rearrangement joins TRBV6-1 to TRBJ1-2; D is undetermined. The CDR3 has 13 amino acids. Between the trimmed V and J ends, which lost 8 bases and 1 base, there was a span of 11 bases. Germline loops: CDR1 MNHNS, CDR2 SASEGT. CDR3: CASRRPNNYGYTF. The CDR3 nucleotides read TGTGCCAGCCGACGGCCCAATAACTATGGCTACACCTTC.

V is TRBV6-4 and J is TRBJ2-1; the match to TRBD2 covers 12 bases. The V gene's germline CDR1 is MRHNA and CDR2 SNTAGT. Trimming took 4 bases from V and 3 from J; bases not matched to a gene: 4. This CDR3 region has 16 residues. The CDR3 region is CASSAGLAGRYNEQFF. The CDR3 nucleotides are TGTGCCAGCAGTGCCGGACTAGCGGGACGCTACAATGAGCAGTTCTTC.

The sample holds a few counts of this clone. The chain combines TRBV29-1 with TRBJ2-7, with D maybe TRBD2 (5 bases). V was cut by 3 bases and J by 3 bases, with 9 bases left in between. The CDR3 loop spans 12 amino acids. Germline CDR1 is SQVTM and CDR2 is ANQGSEA. CDR3 sequence (DNA): TGCAGCGTTGATGGGAGAGGCTACGAGCAGTACTTC. Protein sequence: CSVDGRGYEQYF.

This clone was seen once. The chain is built from TRBV18 and TRBJ1-4; D unresolved. CDR3 size: 17 residues. CDR1 is KGHSH and CDR2 is LQKENI in the germline V gene. Trimming removed 4 bases at V and 3 bases at J, with 18 bases between. For the CDR3, the DNA is TGTGCCAGCTCACTATTCGGGTCCCTCGCGGCTAATGAAAAACTGTTTTTT. This encodes CASSLFGSLAANEKLFF.

The chain recombines TRBV30 with TRBJ2-7; 8 nucleotides agree with TRBD2. With V trimmed by 2 bases and J by 6 bases, 9 bases remained unmatched. This CDR3 has 14 residues. The germline V gene has CDR1 GTSNPN and CDR2 SVGIG (reference sequence). CDR3 in amino acids: CAWSPGTRIGEQYF. The CDR3 region has the DNA TGTGCCTGGAGTCCAGGGACTAGAATCGGCGAGCAGTACTTC.

V is TRBV10-3 and J is TRBJ2-3; TRBD1 or TRBD2 may be the D gene (5 bases each). The V and J ends lost 11 bases and 0 bases respectively, with 12 bases between them. Germline CDR1 reads ENHRY; CDR2 reads SYGVKD. The CDR3 length is 13 residues. The CDR3 DNA sequence: TGTGCCTCCAGACAGCGGAGCACAGATACGCAGTATTTT. Amino acid sequence: CASRQRSTDTQYF.

Worth noting for this clone: This specimen includes other DNA sequences encoding the same CDR3. V is TRBV6-4 and J is TRBJ2-7, with TRBD1 identical over 9 bases. The CDR3 is made up of 13 amino acids. CDR1 MRHNA and CDR2 SNTAGT come from the germline V gene. Unmatched junction bases numbered 5, after V lost 6 bases and J lost 5 bases. The CDR3 protein is CASSRQGGHEQYF. CDR3 coding DNA: TGTGCCAGCAGCCGACAGGGGGGCCACGAGCAGTACTTC.

The V gene is TRBV7-9, the J gene TRBJ2-7; unclear D gene. V gave up 3 bases and J gave up 6 bases, with 9 bases separating them. The CDR3 is 12 residues long. Germline values: CDR1 SEHNR, CDR2 FQNEAQ (reference sequence). The DNA for the CDR3 is TGTGCCAGCAGCTTTCGAGTCGGCGAGCAGTACTTC. Amino acid sequence: CASSFRVGEQYF.

This chain links TRBV18 with TRBJ2-2; 10 bases are shared with TRBD2. Germline CDR1 is KGHSH and CDR2 is LQKENI. This CDR3 is built from 16 residues. J was trimmed by 4 bases and V by 0 bases; bases with no gene match: 2. The CDR3 reads CASSPPASGSTGELFF. Here the CDR3 DNA reads TGTGCCAGCTCACCACCGGCTAGCGGGAGCACCGGGGAGCTGTTTTTT.

This rearrangement joins TRBV10-3 to TRBJ2-1; D is uncertain. V lost 3 bases and J 7 bases, leaving 4 bases between the germline ends. Per the germline V gene, CDR1 is ENHRY and CDR2 is SYGVKD. CDR3 size: 11 residues. CDR3 coding DNA: TGTGCCATCAGTGAAGGGAATGAGCAGTTCTTC. It translates to CAISEGNEQFF.

This chain uses TRBV27 with TRBJ2-1; 8 bases agree with TRBD2. The CDR3 extends over 14 amino acids. The ends lost 5 bases at V and 4 bases at J; junction bases unmatched: 4. Germline V gene sequence: CDR1 MNHEY, CDR2 SMNVEV (reference sequence). CDR3 loop: CASSGLAFYNEQFF. In nucleotides, the CDR3 is TGTGCCAGCAGTGGACTAGCCTTTTACAATGAGCAGTTCTTC.

The chain carries TRBV5-1 and TRBJ2-5; D gene ambiguous. Deletions cut 4 bases from V and 0 bases from J, with 13 bases between. The CDR3 spans 15 residues. Looked up from germline, CDR1 is SGHRS and CDR2 is YFSETQ. The CDR3 spells CASSPGFAYQETQYF. Here the CDR3 DNA reads TGCGCCAGCAGCCCAGGATTCGCTTACCAAGAGACCCAGTACTTC.

The CDR3 reads CASSPRGQGGATDTQYF. In DNA form, the CDR3 reads TGTGCCAGCTCACCTAGAGGACAGGGAGGGGCCACAGATACGCAGTATTTT. V and J are TRBV18 and TRBJ2-3, with a weak D call TRBD1 (8 bases). Germline V gives CDR1 KGHSH, CDR2 LQKENI. This CDR3 is 17 amino acids long. The V and J ends lost 3 bases and 2 bases respectively, with 18 bases between them. The whole variable domain, filled in from reference TRBV18 and TRBJ2-3, reads NAGVMQNPRHLVRRRGQEARLRCSPMKGHSHVYWYRQLPEEGLKFMVYLQKENIIDESGMPKERFSAEFPKEGPSILRIQQVVRGDSAAYFCASSPRGQGGATDTQYFGPGTRLTVL.

This rearrangement joins TRBV30 to TRBJ2-4, with 9 bases lining up with TRBD2. CDR3 length: 14 residues. Germline CDR1 and CDR2: GTSNPN and SVGIG (reference sequence). The junction had 3 bases not matched to a gene; V was cut back by 3 bases and J by 3 bases. The CDR3 DNA reads TGTGCCTGGAGAGGAGCGGGAGGCAAAAACATTCAGTACTTC. This encodes CAWRGAGGKNIQYF. Based on the CDR3 plus reference TRBV30 and TRBJ2-4, the full variable domain is SQTIHQWPATLVQPVGSPLSLECTVEGTSNPNLYWYRQAAGRGLQLLFYSVGIGQISSEVPQNLSASRPQDRQFILSSKKLLLSDSGFYLCAWRGAGGKNIQYFGAGTRLSVL.

The genes are TRBV19 and TRBJ1-3; D is unclear. The V gene's germline CDR1 is LNHDA and CDR2 SQIVND (reference sequence). This CDR3 is built from 16 residues. V lost 9 bases and J lost 2, with 20 bases in between. CDR3 coding DNA: TGTGCCAGCTCCAAGGGTCGGATCAAGGCTGGAAACACCATATATTTT. It is translated as CASSKGRIKAGNTIYF.

The rearrangement uses TRBV14 and TRBJ1-2; TRBD1 is a possible D gene (5 bases). The germline V gene encodes CDR1 SGHDN and CDR2 FVKESK. Trimming cost V 3 bases and J 5 bases, with 10 bases left between them. This CDR3 is 13 amino acids long. The CDR3 region has the DNA TGTGCCAGCAGCCAGGGACGGATATATGGCTACACCTTC. Its protein product is CASSQGRIYGYTF.

The V and J genes are TRBV6-6 and TRBJ1-3; maybe TRBD1 (5 bases). V was trimmed by 6 bases and J by 0 bases, leaving 15 bases between them. Per the germline V gene, CDR1 is MNHNY and CDR2 is SVGAGI (reference sequence). This CDR3 spans 16 amino acids. Here the CDR3 reads CASRRDAGSSGNTIYF. DNA of the CDR3: TGTGCCAGCAGGAGGGACGCCGGAAGCTCTGGAAACACCATATATTTT.